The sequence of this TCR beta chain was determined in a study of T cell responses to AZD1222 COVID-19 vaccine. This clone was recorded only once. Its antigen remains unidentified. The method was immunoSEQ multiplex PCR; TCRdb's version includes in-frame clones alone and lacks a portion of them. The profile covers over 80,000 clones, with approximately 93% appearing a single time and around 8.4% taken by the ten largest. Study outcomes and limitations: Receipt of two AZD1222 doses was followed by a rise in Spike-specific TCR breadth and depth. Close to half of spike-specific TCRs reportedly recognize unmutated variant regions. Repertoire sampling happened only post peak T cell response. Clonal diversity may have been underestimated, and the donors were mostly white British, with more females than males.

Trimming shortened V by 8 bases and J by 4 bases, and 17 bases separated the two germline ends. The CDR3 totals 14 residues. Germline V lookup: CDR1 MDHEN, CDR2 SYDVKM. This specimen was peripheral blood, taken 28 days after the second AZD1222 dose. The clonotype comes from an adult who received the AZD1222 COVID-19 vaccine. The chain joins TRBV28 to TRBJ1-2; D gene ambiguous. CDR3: CASQRGQNSYGYTF. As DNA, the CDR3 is TGTGCCAGCCAACGAGGTCAGAATAGCTATGGCTACACCTTC.